The 29 T cell receptor beta chains below were found in one sample sequenced in a study of T cell responses to AZD1222 COVID-19 vaccine. The method was immunoSEQ multiplex PCR; TCRdb's version includes in-frame clones alone and lacks a portion of them. The sample yields 140,000 or so clones, approximately 88% seen once. The sequences come from peripheral blood, collected 28 days after the second dose of the MenACWY control vaccine. The receptors stem from an adult who received the MenACWY meningococcal vaccine as a control.

V is TRBV5-1 and J is TRBJ1-4; 9 nucleotides line up with TRBD1. J was trimmed by 5 bases and V by 4 bases; bases with no gene match: 6. Germline CDR1 and CDR2: SGHRS and YFSETQ. CDR3 length: 15 amino acids. CDR3 coding DNA: TGCGCCAGCAGCGTGGACAGGGGCGGGAATGAAAAACTGTTTTTT. Translated: CASSVDRGGNEKLFF. Variable domain in full (rest from reference TRBV5-1 and TRBJ1-4): KAGVTQTPRYLIKTRGQQVTLSCSPISGHRSVSWYQQTPGQGLQFLFEYFSETQRNKGNFPGRFSGRQFSNSRSEMNVSTLELGDSALYLCASSVDRGGNEKLFFGSGTQLSVL.

The chain uses TRBV5-1 and TRBJ2-1; no reliable D call. With 4 bases removed from V and 0 bases from J, the gap between germline ends came to 5 bases. The germline V gene has CDR1 SGHRS and CDR2 YFSETQ. The CDR3 covers 13 residues. CDR3 sequence: CASSRSSYNEQFF. The CDR3 DNA reads TGCGCCAGCAGCCGGTCCTCCTACAATGAGCAGTTCTTC.

The chain recombines TRBV11-3 with TRBJ2-3, with D possibly being TRBD2 (6 bases). CDR1 and CDR2 (germline): SGHNT, YENEEA. The germline V and J ends were trimmed by 0 bases and 1 base, with 8 bases remaining between them. This CDR3 region has 15 residues. CDR3 region: CASSLEGLGTDTQYF. CDR3 sequence (DNA): TGTGCCAGCAGCTTAGAGGGACTCGGCACAGATACGCAGTATTTT.

The chain combines TRBV4-1 with TRBJ1-3; TRBD1 is a possible D gene (5 bases). The CDR3 extends over 14 amino acids. Germline loops: CDR1 MGHRA, CDR2 YSYEKL. The V gene lost 4 bases and the J gene lost 3 bases, with 10 bases spanning the gap. CDR3: CASSPGGLGNTIYF. CDR3 coding DNA: TGCGCCAGCAGCCCGGGGGGTCTTGGAAACACCATATATTTT.

The chain is built from TRBV18 and TRBJ1-1; D unclear. V was cut by 2 bases and J by 0 bases, with 10 bases left in between. This CDR3 spans 15 amino acids. The germline gives CDR1 KGHSH, CDR2 LQKENI. The CDR3 DNA follows: TGTGCCAGCTCACCAACCAACAAGGTGAACACTGAAGCTTTCTTT. This encodes CASSPTNKVNTEAFF.

V and J are TRBV7-2 and TRBJ2-7; no reliable D call. V dropped 6 bases and J dropped 3 bases, with 9 bases sitting between them. CDR1 SGHTA and CDR2 FQGNSA come from the germline V gene. CDR3 length: 12 amino acids. CDR3 region: CASSIAGYEQYF. CDR3 sequence (DNA): TGTGCCAGCAGTATCGCAGGCTACGAGCAGTACTTC. The full variable domain, completed using reference TRBV7-2 and TRBJ2-7, is GAGVSQSPSNKVTEKGKDVELRCDPISGHTALYWYRQSLGQGLEFLIYFQGNSAPDKSGLPSDRFSAERTGGSVSTLTIQRTQQEDSAVYLCASSIAGYEQYFGPGTRLTVT.

The rearrangement joins TRBV28 to TRBJ2-5, with D possibly TRBD2 on 6 matching bases. The CDR3 contains 15 residues. The V end lost 6 bases, the J end lost 2 bases, and 16 bases lay between the germline ends. CDR1 and CDR2 from the germline V gene are MDHEN and SYDVKM. The CDR3 is CASRPPGAGQETQYF. For the CDR3, the DNA is TGTGCCAGCAGACCTCCCGGCGCGGGGCAAGAGACCCAGTACTTC.

The CDR3 sequence is CASSLSPGSAGYTF. CDR3 DNA: TGTGCCAGCAGCTTGTCTCCGGGGTCAGCCGGCTACACCTTC. The chain recombines TRBV5-6 with TRBJ1-2, with unresolved D. CDR1 SGHDT and CDR2 YYEEEE come from the germline V gene. This CDR3 comprises 14 residues. With 1 base removed from V and 8 bases from J, the gap between germline ends came to 15 bases. Together with reference TRBV5-6 and TRBJ1-2, the CDR3 gives the full variable domain: DAGVTQSPTHLIKTRGQQVTLRCSPKSGHDTVSWYQQALGQGPQFIFQYYEEEERQRGNFPDRFSGHQFPNYSSELNVNALLLGDSALYLCASSLSPGSAGYTFGSGTRLTVV.

The chain links TRBV25-1 to TRBJ2-5; D remains unclear. Per the germline V gene, CDR1 is MGHDK and CDR2 is SYGVNS. CDR3 length: 13 amino acids. V lost 2 bases, J lost 1 base, and 5 bases lay in between. In nucleotides, the CDR3 is TGTGCCAGCAGTGAAAGGCCCCAAGAGACCCAGTACTTC. Translated, it gives CASSERPQETQYF. Using reference TRBV25-1 and TRBJ2-5 for the parts outside the CDR3, the full variable domain is EADIYQTPRYLVIGTGKKITLECSQTMGHDKMYWYQQDPGMELHLIHYSYGVNSTEKGDLSSESTVSRIRTEHFPLTLESARPSHTSQYLCASSERPQETQYFGPGTRLLVL.

This clone has a handful of counts. The chain is built from TRBV2 and TRBJ1-1; 9 bases are shared with TRBD1. The V gene end was trimmed by 4 bases and the J gene end by 5 bases; junction bases not matched to a gene: 2. CDR1 is SNHLY and CDR2 is FYNNEI in the germline V gene. The CDR3 contains 13 residues. The CDR3 DNA is TGTGCCAGCAGTGTACAGGGGGCGACTGAAGCTTTCTTT. Encoded protein: CASSVQGATEAFF. Full variable domain (missing parts from reference TRBV2 and TRBJ1-1): EPEVTQTPSHQVTQMGQEVILRCVPISNHLYFYWYRQILGQKVEFLVSFYNNEISEKSEIFDDQFSVERPDGSNFTLKIRSTKLEDSAMYFCASSVQGATEAFFGQGTRLTVV.

V gene TRBV7-2 combines with J gene TRBJ2-5; TRBD2 agrees at 14 bases. The CDR3 covers 17 residues. In germline, CDR1 is SGHTA, CDR2 FQGNSA. Trimming at V came to 1 base and at J to 1 base, leaving 2 bases not matched to a gene. The DNA of the CDR3 is TGTGCCAGCAGCTTAGGGACTAGCGGGGGGCCCCAAGAGACCCAGTACTTC. This encodes CASSLGTSGGPQETQYF.

A few counts support this clone. The V gene is TRBV10-3, the J gene TRBJ2-7, with 11 bases fitting TRBD2. CDR1 and CDR2 from the germline V gene are ENHRY and SYGVKD. With V trimmed by 1 base and J by 0 bases, 14 bases remained unmatched. CDR3 length equals 20 residues. The CDR3 sequence is CAISEFGTSGFGASSYEQYF. For the CDR3, the DNA is TGTGCCATCAGTGAGTTTGGGACTAGCGGCTTCGGGGCTAGCTCCTACGAGCAGTACTTC.

The chain employs TRBV5-1 and TRBJ2-7; TRBD1 is a possible D gene (6 bases). The CDR3 spans 14 residues. Per germline, CDR1 SGHRS and CDR2 YFSETQ. V was trimmed by 4 bases and J by 3 bases, leaving 14 bases between them. The CDR3 nucleotides read TGCGCCAGCAGCCTCCAACAGGGTCACTACGAGCAGTACTTC. The encoded protein is CASSLQQGHYEQYF.

J is TRBJ1-2 and V is TRBV5-1, with a possible D match to TRBD1 (6 bases). The CDR3 consists of 16 residues. V gave up 3 bases and J gave up 7 bases, with 22 bases separating them. The germline CDR1 and CDR2 sequences are SGHRS and YFSETQ. Written as DNA, the CDR3 is TGCGCCAGCAGCTCCGTTGGCTCCACGACAGGATCTGGCTACACCTTC. It encodes CASSSVGSTTGSGYTF. The full variable domain, rest sourced from reference TRBV5-1 and TRBJ1-2, is KAGVTQTPRYLIKTRGQQVTLSCSPISGHRSVSWYQQTPGQGLQFLFEYFSETQRNKGNFPGRFSGRQFSNSRSEMNVSTLELGDSALYLCASSSVGSTTGSGYTFGSGTRLTVV.

The J gene is TRBJ2-4, the V gene TRBV7-9; D assignment may be TRBD1 or TRBD2 (5 bases each). CDR1 is SEHNR and CDR2 is FQNEAQ in the germline V gene (reference sequence). V shed 6 bases and J shed 5 bases, with 11 bases lying between them. This CDR3 has 13 residues. The CDR3 reads CASRLGAENIQYF. The CDR3 DNA reads as TGTGCCAGCAGGCTCGGGGCCGAAAACATTCAGTACTTC.

This sequence joins TRBV5-1 and TRBJ2-7; D is uncertain. The germline gives CDR1 SGHRS, CDR2 YFSETQ. The CDR3 has 14 amino acids. V was trimmed by 0 bases and J by 0 bases, leaving 7 bases between them. CDR3 nucleotides: TGCGCCAGCAGCTTGGACCCTAGCTCCTACGAGCAGTACTTC. Translated, it gives CASSLDPSSYEQYF.

The chain has TRBV9 and TRBJ1-1, with 7 bases that match TRBD1. CDR3 length equals 15 residues. Germline V gene lookup returns CDR1 SGDLS and CDR2 YYNGEE. V shed 0 bases and J 6 bases; nucleotides not matched to a gene: 8. CDR3 sequence: CASSVGGGVSAEAFF. CDR3 bases: TGTGCCAGCAGCGTAGGAGGGGGCGTTTCGGCTGAAGCTTTCTTT.

The genes are TRBV27 and TRBJ2-3, with D perhaps matching TRBD2 (7 bases). Germline V gives CDR1 MNHEY, CDR2 SMNVEV (reference sequence). V was pared by 1 base and J by 2 bases, with 22 bases between. This CDR3 contains 19 residues. CDR3: CASSLFRWGASGNTDTQYF. CDR3 sequence (DNA): TGTGCCAGCAGTTTATTTCGGTGGGGGGCTAGCGGAAACACAGATACGCAGTATTTT.

The rearrangement joins TRBV28 to TRBJ1-2; D is unresolved. The CDR3 is 15 amino acids. CDR1 MDHEN and CDR2 SYDVKM come from the germline V gene. V was pared by 5 bases and J by 8 bases, with 21 bases between. This CDR3 reads CASSGPPRSRGGYTF. The DNA of the CDR3 is TGTGCCAGCAGTGGCCCCCCCCGGTCCCGGGGAGGCTACACCTTC.

This chain links TRBV12-3 or TRBV12-4 with TRBJ2-4, with TRBD1 identical over 8 bases. This CDR3 is 13 amino acids long. After removal of 6 bases from V and 8 bases from J, the junction contained 6 bases not matched to a gene. CDR3 nucleotides: TGTGCCAGCAGCCACAGGGGGTCGGACATTCAGTACTTC. This encodes CASSHRGSDIQYF.

The J gene is TRBJ1-1, the V gene TRBV19; TRBD1 might be the D (5 bases). V was trimmed by 3 bases and J by 0 bases, leaving 8 bases between them. Germline CDR1 is LNHDA and CDR2 is SQIVND (reference sequence). This CDR3 region has 14 residues. CDR3 nucleotides: TGTGCCAGTAGTATGTGGGGGATGAACACTGAAGCTTTCTTT. Residues: CASSMWGMNTEAFF.

This rearrangement joins TRBV2 to TRBJ2-7, with a possible D match to TRBD2 (5 bases). CDR1 is SNHLY and CDR2 is FYNNEI in the germline V gene. The CDR3 contains 15 residues. V gave up 4 bases and J gave up 0 bases, with 13 bases separating them. The CDR3 DNA follows: TGTGCCAGCAGTGCGGGGTCCTTACCCTCCTACGAGCAGTACTTC. Translated, it gives CASSAGSLPSYEQYF.

The rearrangement links TRBV19 to TRBJ2-7; 10 positions match TRBD1. V was pared by 9 bases and J by 2 bases, with 4 bases of the junction left unmatched. The CDR3 runs 13 residues. Germline CDR1 is LNHDA and CDR2 is SQIVND (reference sequence). The CDR3 spells CASRDRGTYEQYF. CDR3 DNA sequence: TGTGCCAGCCGGGACAGGGGTACCTACGAGCAGTACTTC.

The CDR3 sequence is CSVEGGRGTDTQYF. CDR3 bases: TGCAGCGTTGAAGGCGGGAGGGGCACAGATACGCAGTATTTT. The gene calls are TRBV29-1 and TRBJ2-3; 9 nucleotides line up with TRBD2. Germline CDR1 is SQVTM and CDR2 is ANQGSEA. The J segment lost 1 base and the V segment lost 1 base, leaving 0 bases of the junction unmatched. The CDR3 length is 14 residues.

The chain links TRBV6-5 to TRBJ1-2; D uncertain. The CDR3 covers 15 residues. CDR1 is MNHEY and CDR2 is SVGAGI in the germline V gene. Trimming took 0 bases from V and 3 from J, leaving 11 bases between them. CDR3 region: CASSYSDGPDYGYTF. For the CDR3, the DNA is TGTGCCAGCAGTTACTCGGACGGGCCAGACTATGGCTACACCTTC.

The CDR3 region is CASSRNGGNTEAFF. CDR3 coding DNA: TGTGCCAGCAGCCGAAATGGCGGGAACACTGAAGCTTTCTTT. The chain employs TRBV7-9 and TRBJ1-1; D gene unclear. There are 14 residues in the CDR3. The germline V gene has CDR1 SEHNR and CDR2 FQNEAQ (reference sequence). Trimming cost V 5 bases and J 1 base, with 11 bases left between them.

This chain links TRBV7-2 with TRBJ2-2, with D possibly being TRBD1 (6 bases). Germline assignment: CDR1 SGHTA and CDR2 FQGNSA. V was clipped by 5 bases and J by 5 bases, with 9 bases between them. The CDR3 spans 13 residues. The CDR3 protein is CASSVGGTGELFF. The CDR3 region has the DNA TGTGCCAGCAGCGTAGGGGGAACCGGGGAGCTGTTTTTT.

The J gene is TRBJ1-5, the V gene TRBV30; D is undetermined. This CDR3 contains 15 residues. In germline, CDR1 is GTSNPN, CDR2 SVGIG (reference sequence). V lost 0 bases and J 0 bases, leaving 9 bases between the germline ends. The CDR3 region has the DNA TGTGCCTGGAGTGTAGGCGGTAATAGCAATCAGCCCCAGCATTTT. Translation: CAWSVGGNSNQPQHF.

V is TRBV6-5 and J is TRBJ2-2; TRBD2 aligns across 7 bases. Germline-derived CDR1 and CDR2 are MNHEY and SVGAGI. With 2 bases clipped from V and 4 bases from J, the junction kept 4 bases outside the gene matches. CDR3 length equals 15 residues. CDR3 loop: CASSYDGRPTGELFF. The CDR3 DNA follows: TGTGCCAGCAGTTACGACGGGAGGCCCACCGGGGAGCTGTTTTTT.